These 2 T cell receptor beta chains came from one sample sequenced in a study of neurological immune-mediated disorders. TCRdb re-derived calls from the 5' RACE reads in MiXCR, one entry per CDR3 protein. Of approximately 53,000 distinct CDR3 sequences listed, more than 8.5% are singletons. The time point here: longitudinal time-point 1 (baseline). Sample: PBMCs. These TCRs come from a woman aged 40 to 55 in good health.

Ten or more counts support this clonotype. This rearrangement joins TRBV12-3 or TRBV12-4 to TRBJ1-4; perhaps TRBD1 as D (6 bases). The CDR3 has 16 amino acids. Trimming shortened V by 5 bases and J by 2 bases, and 15 bases separated the two germline ends. CDR3 sequence (DNA): TGTGCCAGCAGTCGTCAAACAGGGAACACTAATGAAAAACTGTTTTTT. Protein sequence: CASSRQTGNTNEKLFF.

The sample holds many counts of this clonotype. This rearrangement joins TRBV6-2 or TRBV6-3 to TRBJ2-7; possibly TRBD2 for D (7 bases). Germline lookup yields CDR1 MNHEY and CDR2 SVGEGT. Deletions cut 6 bases from V and 4 bases from J, with 19 bases between. The CDR3 has 15 amino acids. DNA for the CDR3: TGTGCCAGCAGCCTCGGAAGGGGGGGGAAGTACGAGCAGTACTTC. Its protein product is CASSLGRGGKYEQYF.